The source of this TCR beta chain is a study of early T cells in non-severe SARS-CoV-2 infection. The overall study: The input, bulk RNA from unsorted whole blood, was sequenced, and chains were unpaired.

In its sample, this clonotype was seen a few times. Antigen unknown. V lost 2 bases to trimming and J lost 2 bases; unmatched junction nucleotides: 4. Germline V CDR1 and CDR2: MGHDK, SYGVNS. This CDR3 has 16 residues. Whole-study findings and limits: VDJdb matching favored anti-spike CD8 responses, missing private and CD4 specificities.

Unique molecular identifiers were attached to individual cDNA molecules. One entry per CDR3 protein, called by TCRdb with MiXCR from the 5' RACE reads. The sample lists some 37,000 distinct CDR3 sequences, 8.5% to 10% seen once, with around 10% in the top ten. The TCR comes from an adult who was a healthcare worker with PCR-confirmed SARS-CoV-2 infection or an uninfected control (not recorded which). This chain uses TRBV25-1 with TRBJ2-1; 9 bases align to TRBD1. Sequencing was carried out using whole blood. The CDR3 DNA sequence: TGTGCCAGCAGTGAAGGTGGGACAGGGCCCTACAATGAGCAGTTCTTC. Its protein product is CASSEGGTGPYNEQFF.